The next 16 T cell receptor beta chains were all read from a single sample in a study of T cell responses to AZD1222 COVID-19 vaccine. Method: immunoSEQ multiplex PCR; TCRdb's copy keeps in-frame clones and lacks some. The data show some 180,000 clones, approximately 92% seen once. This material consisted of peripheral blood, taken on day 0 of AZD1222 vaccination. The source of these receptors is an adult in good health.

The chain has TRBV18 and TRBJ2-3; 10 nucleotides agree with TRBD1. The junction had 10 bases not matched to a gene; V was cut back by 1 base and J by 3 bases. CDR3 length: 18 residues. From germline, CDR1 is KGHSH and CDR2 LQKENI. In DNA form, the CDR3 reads TGTGCCAGCTCACCACTCACAGACCGGGACAGGGGTACAGATACGCAGTATTTT. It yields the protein CASSPLTDRDRGTDTQYF.

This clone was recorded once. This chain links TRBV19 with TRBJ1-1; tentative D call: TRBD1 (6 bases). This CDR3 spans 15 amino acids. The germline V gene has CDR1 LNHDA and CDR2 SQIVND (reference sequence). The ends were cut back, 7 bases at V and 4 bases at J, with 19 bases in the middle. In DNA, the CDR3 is TGTGCCAGTACCCTGGAGGGGGGGCGAGGCACTGAAGCTTTCTTT. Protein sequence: CASTLEGGRGTEAFF.

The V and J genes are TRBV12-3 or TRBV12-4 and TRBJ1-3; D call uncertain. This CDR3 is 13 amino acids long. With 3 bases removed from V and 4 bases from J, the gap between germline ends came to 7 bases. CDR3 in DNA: TGTGCCAGCAGTTTGTTGGCAGGAAACACCATATATTTT. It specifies CASSLLAGNTIYF.

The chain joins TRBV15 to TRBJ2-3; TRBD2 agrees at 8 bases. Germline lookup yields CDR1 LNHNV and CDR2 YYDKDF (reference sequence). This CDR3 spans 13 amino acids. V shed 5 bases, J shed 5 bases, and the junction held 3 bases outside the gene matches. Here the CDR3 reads CATSLRGGDTQYF. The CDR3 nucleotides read TGTGCCACCAGCCTCCGGGGGGGAGATACGCAGTATTTT.

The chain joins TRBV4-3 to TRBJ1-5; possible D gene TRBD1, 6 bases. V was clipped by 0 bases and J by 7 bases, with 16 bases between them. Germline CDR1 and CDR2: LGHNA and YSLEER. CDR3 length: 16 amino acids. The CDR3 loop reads CASSQDWGAGRQPQHF. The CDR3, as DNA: TGCGCCAGCAGCCAAGATTGGGGGGCCGGGAGGCAGCCCCAGCATTTT.

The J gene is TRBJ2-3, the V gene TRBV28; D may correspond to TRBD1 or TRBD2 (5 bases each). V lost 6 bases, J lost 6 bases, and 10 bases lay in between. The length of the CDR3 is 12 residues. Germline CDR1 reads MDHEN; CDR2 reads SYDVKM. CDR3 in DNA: TGTGCCAGCAGGGGGGTTATGGATACGCAGTATTTT. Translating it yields CASRGVMDTQYF.

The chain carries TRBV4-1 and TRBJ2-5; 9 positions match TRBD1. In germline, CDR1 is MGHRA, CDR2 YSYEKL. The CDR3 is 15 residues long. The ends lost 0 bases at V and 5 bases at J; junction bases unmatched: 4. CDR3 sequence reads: CASSQEGQGGETQYF. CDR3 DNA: TGCGCCAGCAGCCAAGAGGGACAGGGTGGGGAGACCCAGTACTTC.

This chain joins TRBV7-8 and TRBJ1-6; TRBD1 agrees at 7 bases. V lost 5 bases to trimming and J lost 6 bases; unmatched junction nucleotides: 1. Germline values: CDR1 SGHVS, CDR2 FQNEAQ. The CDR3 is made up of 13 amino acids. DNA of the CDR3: TGTGCCAGCAGCCGGGACAGTAATTCACCCCTCCACTTT. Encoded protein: CASSRDSNSPLHF. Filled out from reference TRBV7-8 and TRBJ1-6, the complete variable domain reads GAGVSQSPRYKVAKRGQDVALRCDPISGHVSLFWYQQALGQGPEFLTYFQNEAQLDKSGLPSDRFFAERPEGSVSTLKIQRTQQEDSAVYLCASSRDSNSPLHFGNGTRLTVT.

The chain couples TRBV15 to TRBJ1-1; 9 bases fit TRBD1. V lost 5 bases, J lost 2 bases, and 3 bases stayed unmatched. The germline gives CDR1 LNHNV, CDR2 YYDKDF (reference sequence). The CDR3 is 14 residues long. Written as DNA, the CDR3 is TGTGCCACCAGCCGGGACAGGGTAAACACTGAAGCTTTCTTT. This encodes CATSRDRVNTEAFF.

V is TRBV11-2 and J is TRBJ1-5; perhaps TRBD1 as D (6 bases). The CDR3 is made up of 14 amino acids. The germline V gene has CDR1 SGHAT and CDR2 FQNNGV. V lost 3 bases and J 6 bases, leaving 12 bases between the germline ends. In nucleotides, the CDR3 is TGTGCCAGCAGCTTTGGAGGGGGGGGTCAGCCCCAGCATTTT. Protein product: CASSFGGGGQPQHF. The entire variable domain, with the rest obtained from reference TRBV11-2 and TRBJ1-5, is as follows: EAGVAQSPRYKIIEKRQSVAFWCNPISGHATLYWYQQILGQGPKLLIQFQNNGVVDDSQLPKDRFSAERLKGVDSTLKIQPAKLEDSAVYLCASSFGGGGQPQHFGDGTRLSIL.

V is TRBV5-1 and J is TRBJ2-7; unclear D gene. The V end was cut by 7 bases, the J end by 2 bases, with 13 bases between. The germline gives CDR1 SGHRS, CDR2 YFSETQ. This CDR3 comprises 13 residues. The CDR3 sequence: CASGVGYPYEQYF. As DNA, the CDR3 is TGCGCCAGCGGGGTAGGATACCCCTACGAGCAGTACTTC.

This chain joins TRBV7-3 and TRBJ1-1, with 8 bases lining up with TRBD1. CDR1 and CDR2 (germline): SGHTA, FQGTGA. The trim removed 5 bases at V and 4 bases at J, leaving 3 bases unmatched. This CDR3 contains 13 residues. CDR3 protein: CASSQQGVTEAFF. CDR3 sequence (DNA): TGTGCCAGCAGCCAACAGGGGGTCACTGAAGCTTTCTTT.

In nucleotides, the CDR3 is TGTGCCAGCAGTGGAGGGTCCCCGTTTATTGAAAAACTGTTTTTT. Translating gives CASSGGSPFIEKLFF. The chain combines TRBV2 with TRBJ1-4, with unresolved D. V was clipped by 4 bases and J by 7 bases, with 16 bases between them. The germline CDR1 and CDR2 sequences are SNHLY and FYNNEI. This CDR3 region has 15 residues.

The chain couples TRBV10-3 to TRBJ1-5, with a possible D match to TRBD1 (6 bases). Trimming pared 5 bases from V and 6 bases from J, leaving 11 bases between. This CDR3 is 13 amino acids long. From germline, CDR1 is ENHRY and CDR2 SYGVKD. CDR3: CAISKQGSQPQHF. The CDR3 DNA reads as TGTGCCATCAGTAAACAGGGATCTCAGCCCCAGCATTTT.

CDR3 amino acids: CASTGQEYTEAFF. As DNA, the CDR3 is TGTGCCAGCACAGGGCAGGAGTACACTGAAGCTTTCTTT. V gene TRBV6-5 combines with J gene TRBJ1-1; D perhaps matches TRBD1 (5 bases). Trimming took 7 bases from V and 3 from J, leaving 12 bases between them. CDR1 and CDR2 from the germline V gene are MNHEY and SVGAGI. The CDR3 spans 13 residues.

CDR3 nucleotide sequence: TGTGCCAGCAGCTTGGGGACAGGGTTTAACACTGAAGCTTTCTTT. Protein sequence: CASSLGTGFNTEAFF. The chain uses TRBV7-9 and TRBJ1-1, with TRBD1 identical over 9 bases. Trimming at V came to 3 bases and at J to 2 bases, leaving 4 bases not matched to a gene. This CDR3 comprises 15 residues. Germline values: CDR1 SEHNR, CDR2 FQNEAQ (reference sequence).